A few counts support the clone carrying this T cell receptor (beta chain). Its cognate antigen is unknown. These data belong to a study of molecular identifiers for immune sequencing clone quantification. Study results and caveats: Clone sizes that are highly expanded could be underestimated when identical TCR molecules share a barcode. Among effectors, clones above 20 RNA copies held over 98% of molecules; among naive cells, under 1%.

Naive CD8 T cells were sorted as CD8+CD4-CCR7+CD45RA+. TCRdb recomputed calls from the PCR reads with MiXCR, one row per CDR3 protein. The table shows 100,000 or so distinct CDR3 sequences, with around 23% occurring only once. The source material was naive CD8+ T cells from blood, with Jurkat cell RNA spiked in. Regarding subset: FACS-sorted CD8+CD4-CCR7+CD45RA+ naive T cells. The sequence was collected from a human donor in good health. Some libraries in this study had Jurkat cell RNA spiked in.

The CDR3: CATSRTGISYEQYF. As DNA, the CDR3 is TGTGCCACCAGCAGAACCGGGATCTCCTACGAGCAGTACTTC. The chain is built from TRBV15 and TRBJ2-7, with a possible D match to TRBD2 (5 bases). Germline V CDR1 and CDR2: LNHNV, YYDKDF (reference sequence). Deletions cut 2 bases from V and 0 bases from J, with 8 bases between. The CDR3 contains 14 residues.